This TCR beta chain was observed in a study of a mutant IDH1 vaccine in newly diagnosed glioma. Broader study findings: Induction of immune responses by the vaccine occurred in about 95% of patients.

Described time point: week 23, last vaccination. One vaccine dose held 300 ug of mutant IDH1 20-mer peptide and came with topical imiquimod. On this clone itself: What it recognizes is unknown.

V lost 2 bases and J 4 bases, leaving 12 bases between the germline ends. The CDR3 is 15 amino acids. The V gene's germline CDR1 is SGHTA and CDR2 FQGTGA. Method: immunoSEQ multiplex PCR; TCRdb's copy keeps in-frame clones and lacks some. The sample lists 50,000 to 70,000 clones, over 75% occurring once. The rearrangement links TRBV7-3 to TRBJ2-1, with D possibly TRBD2 on 5 matching bases. Sequences were derived from PBMCs, sampled from a glioma patient whose treatment included an IDH1 peptide vaccine. This TCR came from a man aged 18 to 35 with glioma. CDR3 DNA: TGTGCCAGCAGCTTAGAGGGTCAGGAGTACAATGAGCAGTTCTTC. Encoded protein: CASSLEGQEYNEQFF.